This T cell receptor beta chain was observed in a study of T cells expressing NK-cell markers. Study-level background: Seven sequenced donors out of eight were HCMV-seropositive, one seronegative. Study conclusions and caveats: There remained a lack of clarity about HCMV specificity of expanded NKG2C+ T cell clones. Leadership of the CD3+CD56-NKG2C+ fraction also belonged to these clonotypes in a handful of donors.

What made the TCR beta cDNA was 5'RACE template switching with UMIs. Reanalyzing the 5' RACE reads, TCRdb keeps one entry per CDR3 protein, without DNA. The sample features roughly 380,000 distinct CDR3 sequences, with 5.2% in its top ten. Worth noting for this clonotype: Its antigen is unknown.

This CDR3 region has 17 residues. Germline CDR1 is KGHSH and CDR2 is LQKENI. The specimen was blood T cells: a sorted CD56 or NKG2C T cell subset, CD4+ or CD8+ T cells, or bulk PBMC T cells (not recorded which). This rearrangement joins TRBV18 to TRBJ1-4; the D call from TCRdb, TRBD1, cannot be confirmed without DNA. This TCR was sampled from a man aged 18 to 69 in good health. This CDR3 reads CASSPLATGATNEKLFF.